These 30 T cell receptor beta chains share one sample of origin, sequenced in a study of PD-1 blockade in mismatch repair-deficient tumors. Data came from immunoSEQ multiplex PCR; TCRdb stores just in-frame clones and leaves some out. The data hold some 100,000 clones, with roughly four fifths observed a single time. The sequencing used peripheral blood, collected about eight months after starting pembrolizumab. The source of these receptors is an adult with mismatch repair-deficient cancer.

Details on this clone: As the CDR3 is not closed by the conserved phenylalanine or tryptophan, this likely results from a read error. No DNA is shown, since the ends of the CDR3 on it are uncertain; the CDR3 is the one TCRdb lists. This chain uses TRBV6-1 with TRBJ1-1; the table names TRBD1, a call not compared with the DNA. The CDR3 totals 12 residues, both ends included. Germline V gene sequence: CDR1 MNHNS, CDR2 SASEGT. This chain's CDR3 is CASSEVGSMLVG.

J is TRBJ1-4 and V is TRBV6-1, with 8 positions matching TRBD1. Germline V lookup: CDR1 MNHNS, CDR2 SASEGT. There are 14 residues in the CDR3. Trimming at V came to 6 bases and at J to 6 bases, leaving 6 bases not matched to a gene. CDR3 amino acids: CASRTGEGHEKLFF. CDR3 sequence (DNA): TGTGCCAGCAGGACAGGGGAGGGGCATGAAAAACTGTTTTTT.

J is TRBJ2-3 and V is TRBV5-8; TRBD2 matches at 10 bases. CDR1 is SGHTS and CDR2 is YDEGEE in the germline V gene. V gave up 4 bases and J gave up 3 bases; unmatched junction bases: 8. This CDR3 is built from 16 residues. CDR3 protein: CASSQGLAVATDTQYF. The DNA for the CDR3 is TGTGCCAGCAGCCAAGGACTAGCGGTAGCAACAGATACGCAGTATTTT.

As for this clone: An end of the junction differs from the germline gene, which may be a read error. The genes are TRBV10-2 and TRBJ2-7; 14 positions match TRBD2. Germline V lookup: CDR1 WSHSY, CDR2 SAAADI. This CDR3 has 13 residues. CDR3 nucleotides: TGCGCCAGCAGTGAGTCTTCCGGGACTAGCGGGAGTTTC. It yields the protein CASSESSGTSGSF.

The chain carries TRBV6-5 and TRBJ2-7, with no clear D. V lost 2 bases, J lost 2 bases, and 7 bases lay in between. This CDR3 spans 13 amino acids. The germline V gene encodes CDR1 MNHEY and CDR2 SVGAGI. In DNA, the CDR3 is TGTGCCAGCAGTTACGGCAGTACCTACGAGCAGTACTTC. This translates into CASSYGSTYEQYF.

V usage is TRBV10-3 and J usage is TRBJ2-5; 8 bases map to TRBD2. The V and J ends lost 6 bases and 7 bases, in that order; junction bases with no gene match: 13. CDR3 size: 15 residues. Germline CDR1 ENHRY, CDR2 SYGVKD. In DNA, the CDR3 is TGTGCCATCAGCCCCGGGGAGCGGGAGAAAGGGACCCAGTACTTC. Protein product: CAISPGEREKGTQYF.

The V gene is TRBV19, the J gene TRBJ2-7; 7 nucleotides match TRBD1. The V segment lost 1 base and the J segment 5 bases; nucleotides outside the gene matches: 8. There are 15 residues in the CDR3. Germline V lookup: CDR1 LNHDA, CDR2 SQIVND (reference sequence). CDR3 bases: TGTGCCAGTAGTATAGGGAGGCAGGGGGTGGACGAGCAGTACTTC. This codes for CASSIGRQGVDEQYF.

The sample holds a few counts of this clone. The J gene is TRBJ2-3, the V gene TRBV5-5, with 7 bases identical to TRBD2. Germline V gives CDR1 SGHKS, CDR2 YYEKEE (reference sequence). V was pared by 3 bases and J by 6 bases, with 10 bases of the junction left unmatched. CDR3 length: 15 amino acids. CDR3 sequence: CASSYLGRELDTQYF. The CDR3 nucleotides read TGTGCCAGCAGCTATCTAGGGCGGGAGTTGGATACGCAGTATTTT.

This rearrangement joins TRBV7-2 to TRBJ2-7; D uncertain. The CDR3 length is 11 residues. Trimming shortened V by 3 bases and J by 0 bases, and 0 bases separated the two germline ends. Germline loops: CDR1 SGHTA, CDR2 FQGNSA. Here the CDR3 reads CASSFSYEQYF. Written as DNA, the CDR3 is TGTGCCAGCAGCTTCTCCTACGAGCAGTACTTC.

V is TRBV5-6 and J is TRBJ1-2; D gene unclear. This CDR3 contains 14 residues. Trimming pared 0 bases from V and 4 bases from J, leaving 10 bases between. The germline V gene has CDR1 SGHDT and CDR2 YYEEEE. CDR3: CASSLGRTSYGYTF. The CDR3 region has the DNA TGTGCCAGCAGCTTGGGGCGGACCTCCTATGGCTACACCTTC. The full variable domain, with the rest looked up from reference TRBV5-6 and TRBJ1-2, is DAGVTQSPTHLIKTRGQQVTLRCSPKSGHDTVSWYQQALGQGPQFIFQYYEEEERQRGNFPDRFSGHQFPNYSSELNVNALLLGDSALYLCASSLGRTSYGYTFGSGTRLTVV.

The genes are TRBV5-4 and TRBJ2-7; D not resolved. This CDR3 contains 14 residues. From germline, CDR1 is SGHNT and CDR2 YYREEE (reference sequence). The V end lost 1 base, the J end lost 0 bases, and 8 bases lay between the germline ends. The CDR3 nucleotides are TGTGCCAGCAGCTTGATGGACGGCTCCTACGAGCAGTACTTC. This sequence encodes CASSLMDGSYEQYF.

J is TRBJ1-1 and V is TRBV7-2; tentative D call: TRBD1 (6 bases). Germline V CDR1 and CDR2: SGHTA, FQGNSA. CDR3 length: 14 residues. Trimming shortened V by 5 bases and J by 2 bases, and 12 bases separated the two germline ends. Here the CDR3 reads CASSETGGNTEAFF. The CDR3 bases are TGTGCCAGCAGCGAGACAGGCGGAAACACTGAAGCTTTCTTT. The full variable domain, its missing parts supplied by reference TRBV7-2 and TRBJ1-1, is GAGVSQSPSNKVTEKGKDVELRCDPISGHTALYWYRQSLGQGLEFLIYFQGNSAPDKSGLPSDRFSAERTGGSVSTLTIQRTQQEDSAVYLCASSETGGNTEAFFGQGTRLTVV.

Comment on this clone: A read error may account for a junction end that differs from germline. The chain joins TRBV7-7 to TRBJ1-3, with D tentatively TRBD1 (5 bases). The germline V gene has CDR1 SSHAT and CDR2 FNYEAQ (reference sequence). The CDR3 is made up of 15 amino acids. The CDR3 region is CASSLEQGPGNTIYF. CDR3 coding DNA: TGTGCTAGCAGCTTAGAGCAGGGACCTGGAAACACCATATATTTT.

The V gene is TRBV7-9, the J gene TRBJ1-1; no definite D call. The length of the CDR3 is 14 residues. With 5 bases removed from V and 1 base from J, the gap between germline ends came to 11 bases. In germline, CDR1 is SEHNR, CDR2 FQNEAQ (reference sequence). CDR3 residues: CASSLGRENTEAFF. CDR3 sequence (DNA): TGTGCCAGCAGCCTCGGACGGGAGAACACTGAAGCTTTCTTT. Full variable domain (outside the CDR3, taken from reference TRBV7-9 and TRBJ1-1): DTGVSQNPRHKITKRGQNVTFRCDPISEHNRLYWYRQTLGQGPEFLTYFQNEAQLEKSRLLSDRFSAERPKGSFSTLEIQRTEQGDSAMYLCASSLGRENTEAFFGQGTRLTVV.

V usage is TRBV10-1 and J usage is TRBJ2-1; 7 nucleotides align to TRBD2. Germline V gene sequence: CDR1 WNHNN, CDR2 SYGVQD (reference sequence). The CDR3 spans 14 residues. V dropped 8 bases and J dropped 1; count of bases not matched to a gene: 5. CDR3 bases: TGCGCCAGCTCCGGGAGGCCATCCTACAATGAGCAGTTCTTC. This sequence encodes CASSGRPSYNEQFF.

CDR3 nucleotide sequence: TGTGCCAGCAGTTTCCGCTGGACAGGGGCGGTGAACACTGAAGCTTTCTTT. This gives the protein CASSFRWTGAVNTEAFF. V and J are TRBV27 and TRBJ1-1, with 9 nucleotides matching TRBD1. The trim removed 3 bases at V and 0 bases at J, leaving 8 bases unmatched. The CDR3 totals 17 residues. Germline V gene data show CDR1 as MNHEY and CDR2 as SMNVEV (reference sequence).

This chain links TRBV5-1 with TRBJ2-7, with TRBD2 matching 8 bases. With 5 bases clipped from V and 4 bases from J, the junction kept 8 bases outside the gene matches. Per the germline V gene, CDR1 is SGHRS and CDR2 is YFSETQ. This CDR3 is built from 14 residues. The CDR3 spells CASSPVAGTYEQYF. CDR3 DNA sequence: TGCGCCAGCAGTCCGGTAGCGGGAACGTACGAGCAGTACTTC.

This chain connects TRBV15 to TRBJ2-7; D is perhaps TRBD1 (7 bases). This CDR3 has 17 amino acids. Per the germline V gene, CDR1 is LNHNV and CDR2 is YYDKDF (reference sequence). V shed 2 bases and J shed 3 bases, with 20 bases lying between them. The CDR3: CATSRQGGGTKRYEQYF. Here the CDR3 DNA reads TGTGCCACCAGCAGACAGGGGGGAGGCACGAAGCGCTACGAGCAGTACTTC.

The V call is TRBV5-1, the J call TRBJ1-1; unclear D gene. V dropped 0 bases and J dropped 0 bases, with 3 bases sitting between them. Germline V gene sequence: CDR1 SGHRS, CDR2 YFSETQ. The CDR3 spans 13 residues. CDR3 sequence (DNA): TGCGCCAGCAGCTTGGAGGTGAACACTGAAGCTTTCTTT. It codes for CASSLEVNTEAFF.

The V call is TRBV10-3, the J call TRBJ2-3; D gene unclear. The CDR3 totals 13 residues. The V end lost 4 bases, the J end lost 6 bases, and 11 bases lay between the germline ends. Germline CDR1 ENHRY, CDR2 SYGVKD. CDR3 protein: CAISAALLDTQYF. CDR3 bases: TGTGCCATCAGTGCCGCCTTGTTGGATACGCAGTATTTT.

Worth noting for this clone: Relative to the germline gene, one junction end is altered; a read error may explain this. The rearrangement links TRBV7-6 to TRBJ2-5, with 8 nucleotides matching TRBD2. Near its end, the DNA agrees better with TRBJ2-7, so the J call may be wrong. The germline V gene has CDR1 SGHVS and CDR2 FNYEAQ. The CDR3 loop spans 14 amino acids. CDR3 bases: TGTGCCAGCAGCGTAGCGGGGCTCTCCTACGAGCAGTACTTC. Residues: CASSVAGLSYEQYF.

The J gene is TRBJ1-1, the V gene TRBV9; 9 nucleotides match TRBD1. From germline, CDR1 is SGDLS and CDR2 YYNGEE. V shed 4 bases, J shed 0 bases, and the junction held 7 bases outside the gene matches. This CDR3 is 16 amino acids long. The DNA for the CDR3 is TGTGCCAGCAGCCCCGGACAGGGGAGGGTGAACACTGAAGCTTTCTTT. Its translation is CASSPGQGRVNTEAFF.

V is TRBV18 and J is TRBJ2-7; D is unclear. Trimming pared 6 bases from V and 5 bases from J, leaving 17 bases between. Per the germline V gene, CDR1 is KGHSH and CDR2 is LQKENI. The CDR3 consists of 14 residues. CDR3 amino acids: CASSSDTRKDEQYF. DNA of the CDR3: TGTGCCAGCTCGAGCGACACCCGCAAGGACGAGCAGTACTTC.

V usage is TRBV5-1 and J usage is TRBJ2-7; TRBD1 matches at 9 bases. Trimming at V came to 7 bases and at J to 7 bases, leaving 12 bases not matched to a gene. The germline CDR1 and CDR2 sequences are SGHRS and YFSETQ. The CDR3 is 14 amino acids. CDR3 nucleotide sequence: TGCGCCAGCGATTTGGGGACAGGGCCAGGAGAGCAGTACTTC. Translating gives CASDLGTGPGEQYF. The whole variable domain, remainder taken from reference TRBV5-1 and TRBJ2-7, is KAGVTQTPRYLIKTRGQQVTLSCSPISGHRSVSWYQQTPGQGLQFLFEYFSETQRNKGNFPGRFSGRQFSNSRSEMNVSTLELGDSALYLCASDLGTGPGEQYFGPGTRLTVT.

V and J are TRBV30 and TRBJ2-1; TRBD2 matches 9 bases. From germline, CDR1 is GTSNPN and CDR2 SVGIG (reference sequence). The CDR3 runs 16 residues. With V trimmed by 3 bases and J by 2 bases, 8 bases remained unmatched. CDR3 sequence: CAWRTTGGRAYNEQFF. The CDR3 bases are TGTGCCTGGAGAACAACCGGCGGGAGGGCCTACAATGAGCAGTTCTTC.

This chain connects TRBV27 to TRBJ1-4; D perhaps matches TRBD1 (5 bases). Per the germline V gene, CDR1 is MNHEY and CDR2 is SMNVEV (reference sequence). V was trimmed by 3 bases and J by 0 bases, leaving 11 bases between them. The CDR3 loop spans 16 amino acids. The CDR3 here is CASSFSLDTTNEKLFF. Written as DNA, the CDR3 is TGTGCCAGCAGTTTTTCACTGGACACAACTAATGAAAAACTGTTTTTT.

The chain has TRBV5-1 and TRBJ2-1, with 10 positions matching TRBD1. The germline gives CDR1 SGHRS, CDR2 YFSETQ. With V trimmed by 1 base and J by 2 bases, 3 bases remained unmatched. The CDR3 contains 16 residues. This chain's CDR3 is CASSLRDRGTYNEQFF. CDR3 sequence (DNA): TGCGCCAGCAGCTTGCGGGACAGGGGCACCTACAATGAGCAGTTCTTC. The full variable domain, completed using reference TRBV5-1 and TRBJ2-1, is KAGVTQTPRYLIKTRGQQVTLSCSPISGHRSVSWYQQTPGQGLQFLFEYFSETQRNKGNFPGRFSGRQFSNSRSEMNVSTLELGDSALYLCASSLRDRGTYNEQFFGPGTRLTVL.

This rearrangement joins TRBV6-8 to TRBJ2-7; 9 bases are shared with TRBD1. This CDR3 comprises 15 residues. J gave up 0 bases and V 6 bases, and 6 bases lay outside the gene matches. Looked up from germline, CDR1 is MNHGY and CDR2 is SAAAGT. The CDR3 sequence: CASRQDRGFSYEQYF. The CDR3 DNA sequence: TGTGCCAGCAGACAAGACAGGGGGTTCTCCTACGAGCAGTACTTC.

The DNA for the CDR3 is TGTGCCAGCAGAAGACTAGCGGGATACTCCGGGGAGCTGTTTTTT. Its translation is CASRRLAGYSGELFF. This rearrangement joins TRBV2 to TRBJ2-2; 11 nucleotides match TRBD2. CDR3 size: 15 residues. The junction had 6 bases not matched to a gene; V was cut back by 6 bases and J by 6 bases. Germline V gene data show CDR1 as SNHLY and CDR2 as FYNNEI. Full variable domain (outside the CDR3, taken from reference TRBV2 and TRBJ2-2): EPEVTQTPSHQVTQMGQEVILRCVPISNHLYFYWYRQILGQKVEFLVSFYNNEISEKSEIFDDQFSVERPDGSNFTLKIRSTKLEDSAMYFCASRRLAGYSGELFFGEGSRLTVL.

The chain joins TRBV10-3 to TRBJ2-7; D is perhaps TRBD1 or TRBD2 (5 bases each). Per the germline V gene, CDR1 is ENHRY and CDR2 is SYGVKD. The V gene lost 4 bases and the J gene lost 5 bases, with 18 bases spanning the gap. This CDR3 spans 15 amino acids. The CDR3 bases are TGTGCCATCAGTGTTCCGGGGCCCATCGGGAACGAGCAGTACTTC. Translating it yields CAISVPGPIGNEQYF.